Presented here are 12 T cell receptor beta chains from one specimen sequenced in a study of T-cell memory formation after mild COVID-19. TCRdb itself ran the 5' RACE reads through MiXCR, one entry per CDR3 protein. The sample has around 310,000 distinct CDR3 sequences, approximately 15% seen once. The source material was PBMCs or a T cell subset sorted from them (not recorded which). The source of these receptors is a man between 18 and 29 years old who had mild COVID-19 (a few samples of this study predate the infection). Cell type and time point are not known.

The chain employs TRBV5-1 and TRBJ2-7; 7 bases are shared with TRBD1. CDR3 length: 16 residues. V was pared by 4 bases and J by 2 bases, with 12 bases of the junction left unmatched. Germline V CDR1 and CDR2: SGHRS, YFSETQ. The CDR3 DNA reads as TGCGCCAGCAGCGTGGCAGGGGGAGCTGAGACCTACGAGCAGTACTTC. This sequence encodes CASSVAGGAETYEQYF.

This clonotype has ten or more counts. The chain links TRBV4-3 to TRBJ2-7, with a weak D call TRBD2 (5 bases). V lost 0 bases, J lost 7 bases, and 10 bases lay in between. Germline CDR1 and CDR2: LGHNA and YSLEER. The CDR3 has 13 amino acids. The CDR3: CASSQERRGEQYF. The DNA for the CDR3 is TGCGCCAGCAGCCAAGAACGTAGAGGGGAGCAGTACTTC.

This clonotype was detected only a few times. This chain uses TRBV20-1 with TRBJ2-7; the D gene could be TRBD1 or TRBD2 (5 bases each). Germline-derived CDR1 and CDR2 are DFQATT and SNEGSKA (reference sequence). The ends were cut back, 5 bases at V and 6 bases at J, with 23 bases in the middle. The CDR3 runs to 15 residues. The CDR3 loop is CSAPQPGPPSSEQYF. The CDR3, as DNA: TGCAGTGCTCCACAGCCGGGACCGCCTTCGAGCGAGCAGTACTTC.

The CDR3 loop is CSATPGQENYGYTF. The CDR3 region has the DNA TGCAGTGCAACTCCGGGACAGGAAAACTATGGCTACACCTTC. The gene calls are TRBV20-1 and TRBJ1-2, with TRBD1 matching over 8 bases. This CDR3 has 14 amino acids. Germline-derived CDR1 and CDR2 are DFQATT and SNEGSKA (reference sequence). Trimming cost V 6 bases and J 2 bases; bases outside gene matches: 8.

This clonotype was recorded a few times. The chain combines TRBV28 with TRBJ1-5, with D hard to call. The CDR3 consists of 14 residues. Germline V CDR1 and CDR2: MDHEN, SYDVKM. V was shortened by 7 bases and J by 0 bases, with 10 bases between the two germline ends. CDR3 DNA sequence: TGTGCCAGCATCGGCGGCTATAGCAATCAGCCCCAGCATTTT. It encodes CASIGGYSNQPQHF.

This chain links TRBV19 with TRBJ2-5; tentatively, D is TRBD2 (6 bases). The CDR3 length is 15 residues. CDR1 and CDR2 (germline): LNHDA, SQIVND (reference sequence). V was pared by 1 base and J by 5 bases, with 14 bases between. DNA for the CDR3: TGTGCCAGTAGTATAGGGCAGGGACTCGGGGAGACCCAGTACTTC. It encodes CASSIGQGLGETQYF.

The rearrangement joins TRBV7-2 to TRBJ2-1, with 10 bases that match TRBD2. After removal of 5 bases from V and 2 bases from J, the junction contained 6 bases not matched to a gene. Germline V lookup: CDR1 SGHTA, CDR2 FQGNSA. The CDR3 is 16 residues long. CDR3 nucleotide sequence: TGTGCCAGCAGCCCATTAGCGGGGGGACCCTACAATGAGCAGTTCTTC. The encoded protein is CASSPLAGGPYNEQFF.

This clonotype has a handful of counts. This chain links TRBV29-1 with TRBJ2-2; 9 positions match TRBD1. There are 14 residues in the CDR3. Germline loops: CDR1 SQVTM, CDR2 ANQGSEA. For the CDR3, the DNA is TGCAGTGCCGGGACAGGGATCAACACCGGGGAGCTGTTTTTT. It is translated as CSAGTGINTGELFF.

The chain couples TRBV5-6 to TRBJ2-7, with D perhaps being TRBD1 or TRBD2 (5 bases each). CDR1 and CDR2 from the germline V gene are SGHDT and YYEEEE. Trimming shortened V by 10 bases and J by 3 bases, and 17 bases separated the two germline ends. The CDR3 is 13 amino acids. This chain's CDR3 is CASVSRDRYEQYV. CDR3 sequence (DNA): TGTGCCTCAGTGAGCCGGGACCGCTACGAGCAGTACGTC.

This clonotype has a count of ten or more. The J gene is TRBJ1-2, the V gene TRBV24-1, with D possibly matching TRBD1 (5 bases). This CDR3 contains 14 residues. Per the germline V gene, CDR1 is KGHDR and CDR2 is SFDVKD. Trimming cost V 4 bases and J 3 bases, with 11 bases left between them. The chain's CDR3 is CATSESGTDYGYTF. DNA of the CDR3: TGTGCCACCAGTGAATCCGGGACCGACTATGGCTACACCTTC.

A few counts support this clonotype. The rearrangement joins TRBV4-3 to TRBJ2-7; TRBD2 matches at 7 bases. Trimming removed 0 bases from V and 4 bases from J; junction bases left unmatched: 6. Per germline, CDR1 LGHNA and CDR2 YSLEER. The CDR3 totals 15 residues. The CDR3 DNA sequence: TGCGCCAGCAGCCAAGAGCAAGCGGGGATTTACGAGCAGTACTTC. It specifies CASSQEQAGIYEQYF.

This clonotype came up a few times. The rearrangement uses TRBV6-2 or TRBV6-3 and TRBJ2-7; 9 bases fit TRBD2. V trimming: 10 bases; J trimming: 1 base; junction bases outside the gene matches: 8. Germline V gene lookup returns CDR1 MNHEY and CDR2 SVGEGT. The CDR3 loop spans 14 amino acids. The CDR3 DNA follows: TGTGCCACCGCTCTAGCGGGGACTTCCTACGAGCAGTACGTC. This encodes CATALAGTSYEQYV.